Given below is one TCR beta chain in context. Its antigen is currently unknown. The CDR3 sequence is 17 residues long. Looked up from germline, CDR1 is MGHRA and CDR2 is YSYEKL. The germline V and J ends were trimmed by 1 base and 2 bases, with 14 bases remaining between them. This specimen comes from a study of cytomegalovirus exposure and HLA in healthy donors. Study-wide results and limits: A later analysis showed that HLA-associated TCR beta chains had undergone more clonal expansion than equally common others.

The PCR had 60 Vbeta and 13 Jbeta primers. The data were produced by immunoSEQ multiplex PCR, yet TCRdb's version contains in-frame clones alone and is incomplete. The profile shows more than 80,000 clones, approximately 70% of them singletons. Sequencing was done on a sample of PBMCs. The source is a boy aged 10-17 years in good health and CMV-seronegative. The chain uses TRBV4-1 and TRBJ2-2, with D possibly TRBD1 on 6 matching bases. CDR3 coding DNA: TGCGCCAGCAGCCAAGGCCGGGCCAGGGGTAACACCGGGGAGCTGTTTTTT. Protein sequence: CASSQGRARGNTGELFF.